The 5 T cell receptor beta chains below were found in one sample sequenced in a study of blood T cell repertoires in COVID-19. Sequencing was performed with immunoSEQ multiplex PCR; in TCRdb, only in-frame clones are kept and a portion is missing. The repertoire holds 250,000 or so clones, with 83% as singletons. Sequencing was performed on peripheral blood. Every receptor here comes from a human donor in a cohort sampled during active COVID-19.

This sequence joins TRBV7-2 and TRBJ2-3; 7 bases are a match to TRBD2. The CDR3 length is 16 residues. The V and J ends lost 5 bases and 5 bases, in that order; junction bases with no gene match: 13. Germline V gene sequence: CDR1 SGHTA, CDR2 FQGNSA. CDR3 in DNA: TGTGCCAGCAGCCAAGGCGCGGGAGTGGGGGTAGATACGCAGTATTTT. Translation: CASSQGAGVGVDTQYF.

This chain links TRBV30 with TRBJ1-4, with D perhaps matching TRBD1 (6 bases). Trimming pared 2 bases from V and 7 bases from J, leaving 11 bases between. Germline V gene sequence: CDR1 GTSNPN, CDR2 SVGIG (reference sequence). The CDR3 contains 13 residues. CDR3 nucleotides: TGTGCCTGGAGTCTACAGGGTGGTGAAAAACTGTTTTTT. As protein: CAWSLQGGEKLFF.

The rearrangement joins TRBV30 to TRBJ2-1; 10 nucleotides match TRBD2. After removal of 0 bases from V and 5 bases from J, the junction contained 4 bases not matched to a gene. Germline loops: CDR1 GTSNPN, CDR2 SVGIG (reference sequence). CDR3 size: 15 residues. Written as DNA, the CDR3 is TGTGCCTGGAGTGTTGGAGCGGGGGGGGACAATGAGCAGTTCTTC. Translating it yields CAWSVGAGGDNEQFF.

The gene calls are TRBV6-4 and TRBJ1-1; TRBD1 matches 7 bases. Per germline, CDR1 MRHNA and CDR2 SNTAGT. V was pared by 2 bases and J by 1 base, with 7 bases of the junction left unmatched. The CDR3 loop spans 16 amino acids. The CDR3 region has the DNA TGTGCCAGCAGTGACCATCCTCGGACAGGGAACACTGAAGCTTTCTTT. Protein: CASSDHPRTGNTEAFF.

CDR3 region: CASSFGTDGNEQFF. CDR3 bases: TGTGCCAGCAGCTTCGGGACAGACGGAAATGAGCAGTTCTTC. The genes are TRBV28 and TRBJ2-1; 7 bases are shared with TRBD1. The CDR3 runs to 14 residues. V dropped 6 bases and J dropped 7; count of bases not matched to a gene: 9. Looked up from germline, CDR1 is MDHEN and CDR2 is SYDVKM.